These 3 T cell receptor beta chains share one sample of origin, sequenced in a study of shared clonotypes between healthy human individuals. TCRdb's copy holds only in-frame clones and misses some; the assay was immunoSEQ multiplex PCR. The sample shows about 1 million clones, 70% to 80% of them seen only once. The sequenced sample consisted of memory CD4+ T cells sorted from blood. Subset of the sample: CD45RA-negative fraction. Receptors originate from a man aged 18 to 30 in good health.

V is TRBV28 and J is TRBJ1-6; D not certain. The germline V and J ends were trimmed by 0 bases and 6 bases, with 24 bases remaining between them. Germline-derived CDR1 and CDR2 are MDHEN and SYDVKM. This CDR3 has 20 residues. As DNA, the CDR3 is TGTGCCAGCAGTTTATGGGGTAGCCGTGTGGAGGGAGGGCTTAATTCACCCCTCCACTTT. Protein product: CASSLWGSRVEGGLNSPLHF.

The chain recombines TRBV5-1 with TRBJ2-7, with 7 bases that match TRBD1. Germline lookup yields CDR1 SGHRS and CDR2 YFSETQ. The CDR3 runs to 15 residues. Trimming at V came to 0 bases and at J to 1 base, leaving 4 bases not matched to a gene. The CDR3 loop is CASSLVRDSSYEQYF. DNA of the CDR3: TGCGCCAGCAGCTTGGTCCGGGACAGTTCCTACGAGCAGTACTTC.

The chain employs TRBV5-5 and TRBJ2-7; D is uncertain. In germline, CDR1 is SGHKS, CDR2 YYEKEE (reference sequence). Trimming took 4 bases from V and 2 from J, leaving 13 bases between them. The CDR3 is 14 residues long. CDR3 DNA: TGTGCCAGCAGCCATCCCCACTTTACCTACGAGCAGTACTTC. Protein product: CASSHPHFTYEQYF.